A selection of T cell receptor beta chains follows, all from one sample in a study of T cell changes during pregnancy in multiple sclerosis. Clones were sequenced by immunoSEQ multiplex PCR, and TCRdb holds only the in-frame ones, with some missing. The sample includes about 44,000 clones, roughly 90% of them seen just once. The source was CD4+ T cells from peripheral blood mononuclear cells, collected in the first trimester of pregnancy. The source of these receptors is a female donor with multiple sclerosis, enrolled in a pregnancy study. Both conserved end residues are part of each CDR3. D genes are given only for firm matches. Rows give clone size only sometimes, using once, few, many, or a class for an expanded clone.

V	size	J	D	length	DNA	CDR3
TRBV6-1	.	TRBJ2-7	.	15	TGTGCCAGCAGCGAGACCGACACTCGCTCCTACGAGCAGTACTTC	CASSETDTRSYEQYF
TRBV19	.	TRBJ2-7	.	17	TGTGCCAGTAGTATCCCCATCGGCCAACGAGGCTCCTACGAGCAGTACTTC	CASSIPIGQRGSYEQYF
TRBV6-6	.	TRBJ2-7	TRBD1	14	TGTGCCAGCAGTTATTGGGACAGAACCTACGAGCAGTACTTC	CASSYWDRTYEQYF
TRBV2	once	TRBJ2-1	TRBD1	15	TGTGCCAGCAGTGAATGGGACAGGGACTACAATGAGCAGTTCTTC	CASSEWDRDYNEQFF
TRBV18	many	TRBJ2-1	TRBD2	19	TGTGCCAGCTCACCACTGCCAACTAGCGGGAGGACGGGTCACAATGAGCAGTTCTTC	CASSPLPTSGRTGHNEQFF
TRBV7-2	.	TRBJ1-1	.	13	TGTGCCAGCAGCTTAGTGGATCCGGGAACTGCTTTCTTT	CASSLVDPGTAFF
TRBV9	.	TRBJ2-1	TRBD2	15	TGTGCCAGCAGTGTACTAGCGGGGTCGAACAATGAGCAGTTCTTC	CASSVLAGSNNEQFF
TRBV9	.	TRBJ2-4	.	17	TGTGCCAGCAGCGTAGGGAGCGGGCAACCAGGGGGAAACATTCAGTACTTC	CASSVGSGQPGGNIQYF
TRBV11-1	.	TRBJ2-7	.	14	TGTGCCAGCAGCTTCACGGGAACAAGGTACGAGCAGTACTTC	CASSFTGTRYEQYF
TRBV25-1	once	TRBJ2-7	TRBD2	14	TGTGCCAGCAGTGGAAGCGGGAGGCTCTACGAGCAGTACTTC	CASSGSGRLYEQYF
TRBV28	.	TRBJ2-5	.	14	TGTGCCAGCAGTCAGCCGGGTCCAGGGGAGACCCAGTACTTC	CASSQPGPGETQYF
TRBV7-9	.	TRBJ2-7	TRBD1	14	TGTGCCAGCAGCTTATCAGGACAGGGCTACGAGCAGTACTTC	CASSLSGQGYEQYF
TRBV5-6	.	TRBJ1-2	TRBD1	14	TGTGCCAGCAGCGAGGGACAGCGTCCCTATGGCTACACCTTC	CASSEGQRPYGYTF
TRBV7-9	.	TRBJ2-7	.	14	TGTGCCAGCAGCTTAGACAGGGAGAAAGACGAGCAGTACTTC	CASSLDREKDEQYF
TRBV6-1	.	TRBJ1-5	.	14	TGTGCCAGCAGTGAGCGGGTCGGAAATCAGCCCCAGCATTTT	CASSERVGNQPQHF
TRBV7-2	.	TRBJ2-7	.	14	TGTGCCAGCAGCTTAGGGACACCCTTCTACGAGCAGTACTTC	CASSLGTPFYEQYF
TRBV28	.	TRBJ2-7	.	13	TGTGCCAGCAGTCTTCGGAGTACCTACGAGCAGTACTTC	CASSLRSTYEQYF
TRBV28	.	TRBJ2-7	.	13	TGTGCCAGCAGAAGGACAGAAAGCTACGAGCAGTACTTC	CASRRTESYEQYF
TRBV5-5	.	TRBJ1-5	.	15	TGTGCCAGCAGCATGGTCGCGGGGGCCAAACAGCCCCAGCATTTT	CASSMVAGAKQPQHF
TRBV28	.	TRBJ2-1	TRBD2	15	TGTGCCAGCAGCCGTAGCGGGAGATTTGCGGGTGAGCAGTTCTTC	CASSRSGRFAGEQFF
TRBV5-1	.	TRBJ2-1	TRBD1	15	TGCGCCACCGGGACCGGGACAGGCTCCTACAATGAGCAGTTCTTC	CATGTGTGSYNEQFF
TRBV7-8	once	TRBJ1-5	TRBD1	17	TGTGCCAGCAGCGCCGTGAGGGGGCTCCCTATTAATCAGCCCCAGCATTTT	CASSAVRGLPINQPQHF
TRBV7-2	.	TRBJ2-7	TRBD2	15	TGTGCCAGCAGCGGACCCGGGACTAGGGTTGGGGAGCAGTACTTC	CASSGPGTRVGEQYF
TRBV7-2	few	TRBJ2-2	TRBD1	14	TGTGCCAGCAGCCCCAGGACAGGGTCCGGGGAGCTGTTTTTT	CASSPRTGSGELFF
TRBV4-3	.	TRBJ2-1	TRBD1	16	TGCGCCAGCAGCCTAAGTCGGGACAGGGGGCGCGATGAGCAGTTCTTC	CASSLSRDRGRDEQFF
TRBV18	.	TRBJ1-2	TRBD1	17	TGTGCCAGCTCACCACAGGGGACAGCCCTAGCTAACTATGGCTACACCTTC	CASSPQGTALANYGYTF
TRBV7-9	.	TRBJ2-5	.	15	TGTGCCAGCAGCGATGACAGGTGGTATCAAGAGACCCAGTACTTC	CASSDDRWYQETQYF
TRBV28	.	TRBJ1-4	.	16	TGTGCCAGCAGTTTAAGCCAAGCCGGGACTTATGAAAAACTGTTTTTT	CASSLSQAGTYEKLFF
TRBV7-9	once	TRBJ2-1	.	15	TGTGCCAGCAGCTTCCCCCTACCTCCCGACAATGAGCAGTTCTTC	CASSFPLPPDNEQFF
TRBV27	.	TRBJ2-3	.	13	TGTGCCAGCAGTAGCACTAGCACAGATACGCAGTATTTT	CASSSTSTDTQYF